The sample holds a few counts of the clone carrying this T cell receptor beta chain. Germline CDR1 is SGHKS and CDR2 is YYEKEE (reference sequence). J was trimmed by 7 bases and V by 4 bases; bases with no gene match: 12. CDR3 length: 15 residues. The data belong to a study of blood T cell repertoires in COVID-19. Study background: Material from acute and convalescent COVID-19 was sourced from the United States, Italy and Spain.

TCRdb's table, derived via immunoSEQ multiplex PCR, lists solely in-frame clones and lacks some. The top ten clones hold approximately 2.3% of a sample with tens of thousands of clones, 91% of them seen once. This chain uses TRBV5-5 with TRBJ1-2; 8 nucleotides line up with TRBD1. Sequencing used peripheral blood. This sequence was found in a man aged 55-75 years with acute or convalescent COVID-19. The CDR3 sequence: CASSPTGASYLGYTF. The CDR3, as DNA: TGTGCCAGCAGCCCGACAGGGGCCTCTTATCTTGGCTACACCTTC.